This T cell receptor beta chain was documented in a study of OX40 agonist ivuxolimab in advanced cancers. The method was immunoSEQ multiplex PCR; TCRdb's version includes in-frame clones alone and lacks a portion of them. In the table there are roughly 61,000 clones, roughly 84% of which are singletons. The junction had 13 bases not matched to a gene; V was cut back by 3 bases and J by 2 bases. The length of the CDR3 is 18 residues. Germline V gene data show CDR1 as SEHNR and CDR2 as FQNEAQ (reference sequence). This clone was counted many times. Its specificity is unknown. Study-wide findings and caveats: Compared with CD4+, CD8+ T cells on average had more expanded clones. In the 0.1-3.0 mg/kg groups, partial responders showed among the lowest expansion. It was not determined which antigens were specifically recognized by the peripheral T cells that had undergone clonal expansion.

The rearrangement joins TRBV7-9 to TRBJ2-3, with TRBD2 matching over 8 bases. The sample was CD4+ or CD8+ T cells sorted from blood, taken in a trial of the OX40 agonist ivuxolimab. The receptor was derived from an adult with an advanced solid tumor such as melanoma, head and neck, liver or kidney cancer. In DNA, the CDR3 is TGTGCCAGCAGCTTTAGGAGGCGCGGGAGGAGTTACACAGATACGCAGTATTTT. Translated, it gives CASSFRRRGRSYTDTQYF.